One and the same sample provided the 28 T cell receptor beta chains below, sequenced in a study of CD8 T cells in Susac syndrome. The authors reverse transcribed roughly 0.5 to 1 ug RNA with random hexamers. TCRdb re-analysed the immunoSEQ multiplex PCR reads in MiXCR, keeping a single row per CDR3 protein. The sample has 90,000 to 150,000 distinct CDR3 sequences, around 92% seen once. Sequencing input: CD8+ T cells from PBMCs. The receptors stem from a human donor in good health.

This sequence joins TRBV6-2 or TRBV6-3 and TRBJ2-1; TRBD2 matches at 8 bases. Trimming took 2 bases from V and 3 from J; bases not matched to a gene: 3. The CDR3 runs to 15 residues. The germline gives CDR1 MNHEY, CDR2 SVGEGT. The CDR3 DNA sequence: TGTGCCAGCAGTTACGGCGGGGGGAACTACAATGAGCAGTTCTTC. Amino acid sequence: CASSYGGGNYNEQFF.

This chain uses TRBV7-2 with TRBJ2-3; possibly TRBD1 for D (5 bases). CDR1 is SGHTA and CDR2 is FQGNSA in the germline V gene. Deletions cut 5 bases from V and 1 base from J, with 13 bases between. This CDR3 comprises 15 residues. In DNA, the CDR3 is TGTGCCAGCAGCCCACAGGCTTGGGGCACAGATACGCAGTATTTT. Its translation: CASSPQAWGTDTQYF.

The chain joins TRBV9 to TRBJ2-7; 9 nucleotides line up with TRBD1. The CDR3 length is 15 residues. From germline, CDR1 is SGDLS and CDR2 YYNGEE. V lost 4 bases and J lost 0; bases outside the gene matches: 5. The DNA for the CDR3 is TGTGCCAGCAGCCCCGGACAGGGGCTCTCCTACGAGCAGTACTTC. Translating gives CASSPGQGLSYEQYF.

J is TRBJ2-3 and V is TRBV28; D is uncertain. This CDR3 has 14 residues. The V and J ends lost 3 bases and 4 bases respectively, with 11 bases between them. Germline V gives CDR1 MDHEN, CDR2 SYDVKM. CDR3 residues: CASSFDGLSDTQYF. The DNA for the CDR3 is TGTGCCAGCAGTTTTGATGGCTTGTCAGATACGCAGTATTTT.

This clonotype appeared a single time. This chain links TRBV20-1 with TRBJ2-7, with a weak D call TRBD1 (5 bases). Deletions cut 4 bases from V and 7 bases from J, with 17 bases between. CDR3 length equals 13 residues. Germline CDR1 is DFQATT and CDR2 is SNEGSKA (reference sequence). The CDR3 is CSATQVTVGEQYF. DNA for the CDR3: TGCAGTGCTACTCAGGTGACAGTCGGTGAGCAGTACTTC.

CDR3 coding DNA: TGCAGTGCTAGTAGGCCGGGGCTCTCTGGAAACACCATATATTTT. Translated: CSASRPGLSGNTIYF. V is TRBV20-1 and J is TRBJ1-3; possible D gene TRBD1, 5 bases. The CDR3 runs 15 residues. Deletions cut 3 bases from V and 0 bases from J, with 12 bases between. Per the germline V gene, CDR1 is DFQATT and CDR2 is SNEGSKA (reference sequence).

The chain links TRBV29-1 to TRBJ2-2; 8 bases align to TRBD2. CDR3 length: 14 residues. The germline gives CDR1 SQVTM, CDR2 ANQGSEA. J was trimmed by 1 base and V by 4 bases; bases with no gene match: 2. The CDR3 coding sequence is TGCAGCGTTGGTCTAGCGGGGAACACCGGGGAGCTGTTTTTT. Its protein product is CSVGLAGNTGELFF.

This chain joins TRBV13 and TRBJ1-5; D gene unclear. The CDR3 runs to 14 residues. Germline V gene lookup returns CDR1 PRHDT and CDR2 FYEKMQ (reference sequence). Trimming took off 0 bases at V and 0 bases at J, with 3 bases between the two ends. DNA for the CDR3: TGTGCCAGCAGCTTAGGGGCTAGCAATCAGCCCCAGCATTTT. This encodes CASSLGASNQPQHF.

This clonotype was seen just once. V is TRBV3-1 and J is TRBJ2-3; the D gene is possibly TRBD2 (6 bases). Germline loops: CDR1 LGHDT, CDR2 YNNKEL (reference sequence). CDR3 size: 16 residues. V was pared by 5 bases and J by 2 bases, with 17 bases between. The CDR3 loop reads CASSNAAGSVTDTQYF. As DNA, the CDR3 is TGTGCCAGCAGCAACGCGGCCGGGAGTGTCACAGATACGCAGTATTTT.

The chain is built from TRBV6-2 or TRBV6-3 and TRBJ2-2; TRBD2 agrees at 13 bases. The CDR3 length is 17 residues. Germline CDR1 reads MNHEY; CDR2 reads SVGEGT. With 6 bases clipped from V and 0 bases from J, the junction kept 4 bases outside the gene matches. This chain's CDR3 is CASSWTSGRANTGELFF. As DNA, the CDR3 is TGTGCCAGCAGCTGGACTAGCGGGAGAGCGAACACCGGGGAGCTGTTTTTT.

The rearrangement links TRBV29-1 to TRBJ2-5; D gene unclear. V dropped 4 bases and J dropped 7 bases, with 34 bases sitting between them. CDR3 length: 19 residues. The V gene's germline CDR1 is SQVTM and CDR2 ANQGSEA. CDR3 sequence reads: CSVVSRPKKEDPSSGTQYF. In DNA form, the CDR3 reads TGCAGCGTTGTTTCAAGGCCCAAAAAGGAAGATCCAAGCTCTGGGACCCAGTACTTC.

This clonotype was seen just once. This chain joins TRBV20-1 and TRBJ1-5; D remains ambiguous. CDR1 and CDR2 (germline): DFQATT, SNEGSKA (reference sequence). Trimming cost V 1 base and J 0 bases, with 10 bases left between them. This CDR3 region has 15 residues. The CDR3 coding sequence is TGCAGTGCTAGAGCTAGTACACATAGCAATCAGCCCCAGCATTTT. Its protein product is CSARASTHSNQPQHF.

This chain joins TRBV7-8 and TRBJ2-5, with D perhaps TRBD2 (5 bases). CDR3 length: 13 residues. V lost 1 base and J lost 3, with 6 bases in between. Germline V gene lookup returns CDR1 SGHVS and CDR2 FQNEAQ. CDR3 protein: CASSLVREETQYF. CDR3 nucleotides: TGTGCCAGCAGCTTAGTGAGGGAAGAGACCCAGTACTTC.

This clonotype was seen just once. In nucleotides, the CDR3 is TGTGCCTGGGGGACAGGGGCAGATACGCAGTATTTT. Residues: CAWGTGADTQYF. V usage is TRBV30 and J usage is TRBJ2-3; 10 bases match TRBD1. Germline V gene data show CDR1 as GTSNPN and CDR2 as SVGIG (reference sequence). J was trimmed by 4 bases and V by 5 bases; bases with no gene match: 0. The CDR3 has 12 residues.

This clonotype has only one observation. The J gene is TRBJ2-4, the V gene TRBV14; 7 bases are a match to TRBD1. Germline V gives CDR1 SGHDN, CDR2 FVKESK. V lost 4 bases to trimming and J lost 0 bases; unmatched junction nucleotides: 6. This CDR3 has 16 residues. CDR3 region: CASSPRQGEAKNIQYF. The DNA of the CDR3 is TGTGCCAGCAGCCCTAGACAGGGCGAAGCCAAAAACATTCAGTACTTC.

The V and J genes are TRBV6-6 and TRBJ2-2; 10 positions agree with TRBD2. The CDR3 loop spans 16 amino acids. The germline V gene has CDR1 MNHNY and CDR2 SVGAGI (reference sequence). V shed 0 bases and J 4 bases; nucleotides not matched to a gene: 2. CDR3 region: CASSYSIAGGTGELFF. The CDR3 coding sequence is TGTGCCAGCAGTTACTCAATAGCGGGAGGCACCGGGGAGCTGTTTTTT.

This chain connects TRBV30 to TRBJ1-2; 10 nucleotides line up with TRBD1. CDR1 is GTSNPN and CDR2 is SVGIG in the germline V gene (reference sequence). There are 14 residues in the CDR3. V shed 4 bases and J 2 bases; nucleotides not matched to a gene: 4. The CDR3 coding sequence is TGTGCCTGGAATCCGACAGGGGGCAACTATGGCTACACCTTC. This gives the protein CAWNPTGGNYGYTF.

V and J are TRBV7-2 and TRBJ1-5; 7 bases agree with TRBD1. Germline values: CDR1 SGHTA, CDR2 FQGNSA. This CDR3 has 14 residues. With 4 bases clipped from V and 7 bases from J, the junction kept 7 bases outside the gene matches. In DNA, the CDR3 is TGTGCCAGCAGCTCTCGGGACAGCTCGCAGCCCCAGCATTTT. Translation gives CASSSRDSSQPQHF.

The chain combines TRBV6-1 with TRBJ2-3; D is possibly TRBD2 (6 bases). CDR3 length: 15 residues. Trimming pared 5 bases from V and 2 bases from J, leaving 14 bases between. Germline CDR1 is MNHNS and CDR2 is SASEGT. The CDR3 region has the DNA TGTGCCAGCAGTTCCCTGGCGGGGTCCACAGATACGCAGTATTTT. It specifies CASSSLAGSTDTQYF.

The rearrangement uses TRBV5-1 and TRBJ1-6, with D tentatively TRBD1 (6 bases). The V end was cut by 4 bases, the J end by 11 bases, with 13 bases between. The CDR3 sequence is 13 residues long. Germline V gene sequence: CDR1 SGHRS, CDR2 YFSETQ. The DNA of the CDR3 is TGCGCCAGCAGCACGGAACAGGGAGCACCCCTCCACTTT. It is translated as CASSTEQGAPLHF.

J is TRBJ1-1 and V is TRBV29-1; D unresolved. The CDR3 runs 11 residues. Germline V gene sequence: CDR1 SQVTM, CDR2 ANQGSEA. Trimming removed 3 bases at V and 12 bases at J, with 14 bases between. The CDR3 spells CSVDETVAPFF. As DNA, the CDR3 is TGCAGCGTTGATGAAACAGTGGCTCCTTTCTTT.

V and J are TRBV19 and TRBJ1-2; 9 bases are a match to TRBD1. Trimming removed 6 bases from V and 4 bases from J; junction bases left unmatched: 3. CDR3 length: 13 amino acids. The germline V gene has CDR1 LNHDA and CDR2 SQIVND (reference sequence). The CDR3 loop reads CASRDRGGYGYTF. In nucleotides, the CDR3 is TGTGCCAGTAGGGACAGGGGAGGCTATGGCTACACCTTC.

This rearrangement joins TRBV7-2 to TRBJ2-7; D is unresolved. The CDR3 extends over 15 amino acids. V lost 2 bases, J lost 2 bases, and 13 bases lay in between. CDR1 SGHTA and CDR2 FQGNSA come from the germline V gene. The CDR3 reads CASSLTGREPYEQYF. The CDR3 coding sequence is TGTGCCAGCAGCTTAACGGGCAGAGAGCCCTACGAGCAGTACTTC.

This clonotype was recorded only once. V and J are TRBV20-1 and TRBJ2-3, with 7 bases identical to TRBD2. The ends lost 1 base at V and 1 base at J; junction bases unmatched: 5. This CDR3 has 15 amino acids. Germline assignment: CDR1 DFQATT and CDR2 SNEGSKA (reference sequence). The CDR3 loop is CSARGVSGRTDTQYF. The CDR3 DNA sequence: TGCAGTGCTAGAGGGGTTAGCGGGCGCACAGATACGCAGTATTTT.

This clonotype was seen once. Without the conserved terminal phenylalanine or tryptophan, this CDR3 likely stems from a read error. V gene TRBV9 combines with J gene TRBJ1-1; maybe TRBD1 (5 bases). Trimming cost V 0 bases and J 1 base, with 10 bases left between them. Germline V gives CDR1 SGDLS, CDR2 YYNGEE. The CDR3 consists of 15 residues. The CDR3 region is CASSVAPGTNTEAFL. CDR3 coding DNA: TGTGCCAGCAGCGTAGCACCAGGGACGAACACTGAAGCTTTCCTT.

CDR3 DNA: TGTGCCAGTAGTATAGCCCCCAATGAGCAGTTCTTC. It is translated as CASSIAPNEQFF. The chain is built from TRBV19 and TRBJ2-1; D is uncertain. CDR3 size: 12 residues. The V end lost 1 base, the J end lost 6 bases, and 4 bases lay between the germline ends. Germline V CDR1 and CDR2: LNHDA, SQIVND (reference sequence).

This clonotype was found once. The chain uses TRBV29-1 and TRBJ2-4, with 8 bases that match TRBD2. The CDR3 spans 15 residues. V lost 4 bases and J lost 2; bases outside the gene matches: 7. Germline CDR1 is SQVTM and CDR2 is ANQGSEA. The CDR3 sequence is CSVGVREGPKNIQYF. The CDR3 nucleotides are TGCAGCGTTGGTGTCCGGGAGGGCCCCAAAAACATTCAGTACTTC.

The chain uses TRBV3-1 and TRBJ2-7; D is perhaps TRBD2 (6 bases). From germline, CDR1 is LGHDT and CDR2 YNNKEL (reference sequence). Trimming took 1 base from V and 3 from J, leaving 13 bases between them. This CDR3 spans 15 amino acids. The CDR3 nucleotides are TGTGCCAGCAGCCAAGGCGGCGGGACCATCTACGAGCAGTACTTC. It yields the protein CASSQGGGTIYEQYF.